This TCR beta chain was identified during a study of blood T cell repertoires in COVID-19 (dated by TCRdb to between 2020 and 2021). Context from the whole study: The collaborator samples originated in the United States, Italy and Spain and spanned the acute and convalescent phases of COVID-19. Samples came from the ongoing ImmuneRACE study (first 160 participants) plus 1,254 subjects from 6 global collaborators. Subjects who had been exposed to COVID-19, were actively infected with it, or had recovered from it provided the deeply sampled blood TCRbeta repertoires that made up the dataset. Where HLA class I and class II types were available, the types were taken from metadata supplied by the sample provider, not from assay-based typing. The material from the prospective study consisted of cDNA or gDNA derived from T cells, B-cell-depleted T cells, or PBMCs. The repertoires were released in a freely available public database meant as a resource for research on the immune response to SARS-CoV-2. A de-identified subject ID, COVID-19 status, age in years and sex were almost always included in the sample metadata. The paper as a whole reports these results and caveats: How much clinical and demographic metadata was included differed by source and by participant, and the metadata was provided uncurated.

To note about this clone: Its specific antigen is unknown. No much larger clone exists at a distance of one base, and base qualities are not known.

From cysteine to phenylalanine, the CDR3 is 13 amino acids long. The kept DNA is CDR3 alone, 39 bases in frame from the first base. V is shortened by 0 bases, J by 7 bases, and the region joining them spans 9 bases. As encoded in the germline V gene (reference sequence), CDR1 is LNHNV while CDR2 is YYDKDF. The collaborating institutions used their own protocols to collect whole blood in K2EDTA tubes. Collaborator samples were shipped for TCRbeta analysis as frozen whole blood, isolated PBMCs, or DNA extracted from either sample type. TCRbeta CDR3 regions were amplified from genomic DNA using the immunoSEQ Assay, a bias-controlled multiplex PCR. Per the source publication's procedure: The number of nucleated cells in each sample was estimated by amplification of reference gene primers within the assay. To quantify the absolute abundance of each unique TCRbeta CDR3 rearrangement, sequence reads were collapsed and filtered. For each sample, productive Simpson clonality was calculated as the square root of Simpson's diversity index across productive rearrangements. Here the immuneACCESS table is served through TCRdb, limited to in-frame sequences with V and J called. Missing clones are a known gap in these copies; in checked studies unresolved V genes cover under half, and the rest lacks a known reason. The V and J calls and clone size were taken over from that table, and D and trimming were inferred from the DNA. Counted in this sample were about 75,000 clones; 70% to 90% of them appeared once. The ten largest make up 5.5% to 7% of the sample.

Sequencing used peripheral blood. The origin of this receptor is a woman between 65 and 79 years old with acute or convalescent COVID-19. The chain employs TRBV15 and TRBJ1-1, with the D segment identity uncertain. The bases read TGTGCCACCAGCAGAGAGCGGAAGGATGAAGCTTTCTTT. Its translation is CATSRERKDEAFF.